This TCR beta chain is from a study of CD8+ T cells in alopecia areata. The overall study: Treatment ran 6 to 18 months, with 6 months of follow-up afterward. Treated patients were scored for severity by percent of scalp affected. Whole-study findings and limits: Mice showed TCR sharing more clearly than patients did, possibly owing to HLA. Expanded CD8+ clones among the top 100, as well as scalp clonality, were significantly decreased by tofacitinib.

The authors extracted RNA and reverse transcribed it into cDNA as the sequencing template. The assay was immunoSEQ multiplex PCR, and TCRdb's table has in-frame clones only and misses some. The sample contains fewer than 250,000 clones, around 64% of which appear only once. This CDR3 has 14 residues. Trimming stripped 6 bases from V and 2 bases from J, with 17 bases between. Germline V CDR1 and CDR2: SQVTM, ANQGSEA. Described treatment: oral pan-JAK inhibitor, 5-10 mg twice daily. Concerning this clone itself: Antigen unknown.

The rearrangement uses TRBV29-1 and TRBJ2-7; D is unresolved. The clonotype was recovered from a human donor with alopecia areata. Specimen: CD4+ T cells sorted from blood, collected at week 49, from a patient treated with tofacitinib. CDR3 sequence: CSVSASVRPYEQYF. As DNA, the CDR3 is TGCAGCGTGTCAGCCTCCGTAAGACCCTACGAGCAGTACTTC.